Presented here are 9 T cell receptor beta chains from one specimen sequenced in a study of PD-1 blockade in classical Hodgkin lymphoma. Profiling relied on immunoSEQ multiplex PCR, and the TCRdb table lists in-frame clones only, not all of them. The sample holds roughly 40,000 clones, about three quarters seen once. Time point denoted: cycle 4 day 1 (C4D1), after six to seven weeks of nivolumab. Relapses following autologous stem cell transplantation were seen in all patients, with brentuximab vedotin exposure varying. The sample here was peripheral blood mononuclear cells (PBMCs), taken before the fourth cycle of nivolumab. These TCRs come from a human donor with classical Hodgkin lymphoma.

The chain employs TRBV9 and TRBJ1-2, with D unclear. V lost 4 bases, J lost 0 bases, and 13 bases lay in between. The CDR3 loop spans 15 amino acids. Germline V lookup: CDR1 SGDLS, CDR2 YYNGEE. The CDR3 here is CASSMGVIANYGYTF. For the CDR3, the DNA is TGTGCCAGCAGCATGGGAGTAATAGCTAACTATGGCTACACCTTC.

J is TRBJ2-7 and V is TRBV27; perhaps TRBD2 as D (6 bases). This CDR3 spans 14 amino acids. CDR1 and CDR2 (germline): MNHEY, SMNVEV (reference sequence). The V end was cut by 5 bases, the J end by 5 bases, with 16 bases between. CDR3 nucleotide sequence: TGTGCCAGCAGTCCCGACCCAGGAGGGAACGAGCAGTACTTC. Its protein is CASSPDPGGNEQYF.

This clone was seen just once. The rearrangement links TRBV11-2 to TRBJ2-1; 10 bases are a match to TRBD2. The CDR3 runs to 15 residues. Germline V CDR1 and CDR2: SGHAT, FQNNGV. The ends lost 5 bases at V and 4 bases at J; junction bases unmatched: 5. The DNA of the CDR3 is TGTGCCAGCAGCCTCCAGCGGGGGGGTTACAATGAGCAGTTCTTC. Translating gives CASSLQRGGYNEQFF. Full variable domain (rest looked up from reference TRBV11-2 and TRBJ2-1): EAGVAQSPRYKIIEKRQSVAFWCNPISGHATLYWYQQILGQGPKLLIQFQNNGVVDDSQLPKDRFSAERLKGVDSTLKIQPAKLEDSAVYLCASSLQRGGYNEQFFGPGTRLTVL.

V is TRBV6-5 and J is TRBJ2-7, with 8 bases fitting TRBD2. V shed 4 bases, J shed 5 bases, and the junction held 7 bases outside the gene matches. Germline lookup yields CDR1 MNHEY and CDR2 SVGAGI. This CDR3 region has 14 residues. CDR3 in DNA: TGTGCCAGCAGTTCCCCCCGCGGGGGGAACGAGCAGTACTTC. As protein: CASSSPRGGNEQYF.

Remarks on this clone: Compared with germline, one end of the junction differs, possibly owing to a read error. The chain employs TRBV7-3 and TRBJ1-1, with D perhaps matching TRBD1 (6 bases). CDR1 is SGHTA, CDR2 FQGTGA, per germline. The CDR3 contains 13 residues. CDR3 sequence: CASRLRGETEAFF. CDR3 sequence (DNA): TGTGCCAGCAGATTAAGGGGGGAGACTGAAGCTTTCTTT. Combining the CDR3 with reference TRBV7-3 and TRBJ1-1 gives the whole variable domain GAGVSQTPSNKVTEKGKYVELRCDPISGHTALYWYRQSLGQGPEFLIYFQGTGAADDSGLPNDRFFAVRPEGSVSTLKIQRTERGDSAVYLCASRLRGETEAFFGQGTRLTVV.

The chain carries TRBV11-3 and TRBJ2-7; D gene uncertain. V shed 5 bases and J shed 3 bases, with 5 bases lying between them. There are 11 residues in the CDR3. From germline, CDR1 is SGHNT and CDR2 YENEEA. CDR3 in DNA: TGTGCCAGCAGCCGAGACTACGAGCAGTACTTC. It codes for CASSRDYEQYF.

This sequence joins TRBV6-1 and TRBJ2-3; no clear D gene. Germline V gives CDR1 MNHNS, CDR2 SASEGT. The CDR3 length is 14 residues. V dropped 8 bases and J dropped 3 bases, with 15 bases sitting between them. The CDR3 region is CASLVGSRTDTQYF. Here the CDR3 DNA reads TGTGCCAGCTTGGTGGGTTCTCGTACAGATACGCAGTATTTT.

The chain couples TRBV30 to TRBJ2-5; D is undetermined. V lost 2 bases and J 2 bases, leaving 6 bases between the germline ends. The germline V gene has CDR1 GTSNPN and CDR2 SVGIG (reference sequence). The CDR3 sequence is 12 residues long. CDR3 sequence (DNA): TGTGCCTGGAGTACGGATCAAGAGACCCAGTACTTC. This translates into CAWSTDQETQYF.

The CDR3 region is CASSWVADGLMNTEAFF. CDR3 nucleotides: TGCGCCAGCAGCTGGGTAGCGGACGGACTAATGAACACTGAAGCTTTCTTT. The chain employs TRBV5-1 and TRBJ1-1; D unclear. V lost 3 bases and J 0 bases, leaving 18 bases between the germline ends. This CDR3 region has 17 residues. From germline, CDR1 is SGHRS and CDR2 YFSETQ.